This T cell receptor beta chain was retrieved from a study of T cells in Graves' hyperthyroidism and ophthalmopathy (dated by TCRdb to the late 2010s). About the investigation overall: Peripheral blood samples were taken at initial diagnosis, before any treatment was given. Whether ophthalmopathy could be predicted prospectively was tested in an independent validation cohort made up of some 20 hyperthyroidism patients plus 17 patients who later progressed to ophthalmopathy. The approximately 90 discovery patients were randomly split 7:3 into training and test sets. TCR Vbeta CDR3 sequencing of 120 to 150 peripheral blood samples (43 ophthalmopathy, 75 to 80 hyperthyroidism and roughly 17 progressor patients) is reported in the paper. Following sampling, methimazole starting at 30 mg daily was given to hyperthyroidism patients, and high-dose intravenous methylprednisolone was given to ophthalmopathy patients. In addition, the study compared T-cell repertoires in thyroid tissue and in blood from six Graves' hyperthyroidism patients. A discovery cohort of about 96 patients, roughly 43 with Graves' ophthalmopathy and approximately 55 with stable Graves' hyperthyroidism, was used to find distinguishing TCR V-J signatures. Summary of the overall study and its limitations: A 13 V-J signature model separated ophthalmopathy from stable hyperthyroidism, with about 88% sensitivity and about 81% specificity in cross-validation and 80%/75% in testing. Blood samples also contained most of the expanded thyroid clonotypes (frequency above 0.001), which suggests that blood repertoires may reflect thyroid immune responses. Sample size was not statistically predetermined, and investigators were not blinded to group allocation. In validation, the model predicted progression to ophthalmopathy with around 71% sensitivity and 72% to 85% specificity, a median of 6.5 months before onset.

Amplification of TCR beta CDR3 regions was carried out from RNA transcripts. The first round of RT-PCR for the TCR CDR3 was performed with the HTBI primer set and the Qiagen OneStep RT-PCR kit. The libraries were constructed in a second round of multiplex PCR and then size-selected and purified. Paired-end sequencing of the libraries was performed with 100 bp reads on an Illumina HiSeq2000. As for the original processing: SOAPnuke was used to process the raw data, with reads discarded if the reads contained adapters or uncalled bases, had a mean Phred below 15, or lacked an exact constant-primer or identifier match. COPE v1.2.5 was used to merge the high-quality paired reads, and each unique nucleotide sequence was defined as a clonotype. Clonotypes were aligned to IMGT TRBV, TRBD and TRBJ reference segments using MiTCR v1.1. The analysis included only V-J combinations with a frequency above 0.0001, which together covered 98% to 99.2% of the repertoires. A TCS score was defined as the ratio between F50 (clonal expansion) and ExV (chaos), using BLOSUM62-based TCRdist between CDR3 peptides within each V-J. Welch's t-statistics and random forest reduced around 550 V-J features to around 14, which were used in a naive Bayes classifier (R e1071). TCRdb handled the public reads itself, with Q25 trimming in fastp and clone calling in MiXCR, and kept productive beta chains. One record per CDR3 amino acid sequence lists the most common genes and DNA. TCRdb's processing, not the authors', yielded these V and J calls. The sample has some 460,000 distinct CDR3 sequences on record, around 14% of them singletons. 13% to 15% of the sample comes from the top ten.

CDR1 SGHTA and CDR2 FQGNSA are derived from the germline V gene. A distance of 14 bases separates the germline ends of V and J, which lose 5 bases and 3 bases respectively. Measured from the cysteine to the phenylalanine, the CDR3 is 15 residues long. CDR3 DNA only is kept here, 45 bases in frame from base 1. To note about this clonotype: Its antigen is not yet known. Base qualities are not provided; no much larger clone lies one nucleotide away.

Graves' hyperthyroidism was defined as stable when no progression to ophthalmopathy occurred over 18 months of follow-up. Hyperthyroidism patients were newly diagnosed, had a disease duration of under 2 months, and were aged 18 to 65 years. Any patient with an uncontrolled infection, another autoimmune disease, pregnancy or lactation was excluded. Diagnoses were based on clinical symptoms, serum thyroxine and TRAb, thyroid ultrasound and orbital computed tomography. Ficoll-Paque density gradient centrifugation was used to isolate PBMCs from 10 ml of fresh peripheral blood. Trizol reagent was used to extract total RNA, and RNA quality was then checked on an Agilent 2100 Bioanalyzer.

This clonotype was sampled from a woman aged 18-29 years with Graves' hyperthyroidism. Recombination joined TRBV7-2 with TRBJ1-5; the D gene is unclear. Sequencing used blood. The nucleotide sequence reads TGTGCCAGCAGCCCTTGGGCAGATAACAATCAGCCCCAGCATTTT. Protein translation: CASSPWADNNQPQHF.